This entry lists 3 T cell receptor beta chains sequenced from one sample in a study of shared clonotypes between healthy human individuals. Using immunoSEQ multiplex PCR, the repertoire was profiled, and TCRdb retains in-frame clones only, with some absent. The table lists hundreds of thousands of clones, approximately 80% of them singletons. Specimen: PBMCs. These receptors all stem from a woman aged 40 to 55 in good health. Some clones in this sample may be carry-over from other donors' samples.

This chain joins TRBV7-2 and TRBJ2-7; the D is unclear. CDR3 length: 13 amino acids. V was cut by 7 bases and J by 3 bases, with 13 bases left in between. Per the germline V gene, CDR1 is SGHTA and CDR2 is FQGNSA. This CDR3 is CASTLQKGYEQYF. The CDR3 nucleotides are TGTGCCAGCACCCTCCAGAAGGGCTACGAGCAGTACTTC.

The rearrangement links TRBV7-3 to TRBJ2-7; D unclear. Germline V gene sequence: CDR1 SGHTA, CDR2 FQGTGA. Trimming took off 0 bases at V and 2 bases at J, with 2 bases between the two ends. CDR3 length: 12 residues. The CDR3 is CASSLTTYEQYF. CDR3 in DNA: TGTGCCAGCAGCTTAACTACCTACGAGCAGTACTTC. The full variable domain, in which reference TRBV7-3 and TRBJ2-7 provide the parts outside the CDR3, is GAGVSQTPSNKVTEKGKYVELRCDPISGHTALYWYRQSLGQGPEFLIYFQGTGAADDSGLPNDRFFAVRPEGSVSTLKIQRTERGDSAVYLCASSLTTYEQYFGPGTRLTVT.

The J gene is TRBJ1-1, the V gene TRBV19; D unresolved. Germline V CDR1 and CDR2: LNHDA, SQIVND (reference sequence). Trimming left V 5 bases short and J 0 bases short, with 16 bases between. The CDR3 length is 16 residues. DNA of the CDR3: TGTGCCAGTAGTCCCCGGGGTAGAAATATGAACACTGAAGCTTTCTTT. Its protein product is CASSPRGRNMNTEAFF.